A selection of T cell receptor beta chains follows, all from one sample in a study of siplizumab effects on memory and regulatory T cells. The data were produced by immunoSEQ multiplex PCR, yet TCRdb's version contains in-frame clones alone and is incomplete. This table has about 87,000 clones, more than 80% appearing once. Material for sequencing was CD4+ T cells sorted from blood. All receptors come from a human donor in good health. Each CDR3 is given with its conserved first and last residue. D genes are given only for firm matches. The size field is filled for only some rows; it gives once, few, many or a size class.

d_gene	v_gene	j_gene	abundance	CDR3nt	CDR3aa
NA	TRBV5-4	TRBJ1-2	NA	TGTGCCAGCAGCTTTGATGGGGGCGGCTATGGCTACACCTTC	CASSFDGGGYGYTF
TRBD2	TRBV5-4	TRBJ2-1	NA	TGTGCCAGCAGCTTGGGACTAGCGGGCCCCTACAATGAGCAGTTCTTC	CASSLGLAGPYNEQFF
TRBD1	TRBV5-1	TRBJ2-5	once	TGCGCCAGCAGCCTCGCAGGGGGAAAACAAGAGACCCAGTACTTC	CASSLAGGKQETQYF
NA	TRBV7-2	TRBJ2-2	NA	TGTGCCAGCAGCTTAGAGTCTTCGGGAGTCACCACCGGGGAGCTGTTTTTT	CASSLESSGVTTGELFF
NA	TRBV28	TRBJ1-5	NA	TGTGCCAGCAGGAGGACAAGCAATCAGCCCCAGCATTTT	CASRRTSNQPQHF
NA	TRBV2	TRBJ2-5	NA	TGTGCCAGCGATCAGAACAGACAAGAGACCCAGTACTTC	CASDQNRQETQYF
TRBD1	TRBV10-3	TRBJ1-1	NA	TGTGCCATCAGTACAGGGACAGGACCTGATACTGAAGCTTTCTTT	CAISTGTGPDTEAFF
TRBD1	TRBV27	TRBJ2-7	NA	TGTGCCAGCAGTTTATATGTGGCGGGACAGGGGCGCCTTTTTAATCCCTACGAGCAGTACTTC	CASSLYVAGQGRLFNPYEQYF
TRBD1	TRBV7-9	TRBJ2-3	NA	TGTGCCAGCAGCCGAACAGGGGGGGATACGCAGTATTTT	CASSRTGGDTQYF
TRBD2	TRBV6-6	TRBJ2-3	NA	TGTGCCAGCAACTTAGCGGGAGATATTGATACGCAGTATTTT	CASNLAGDIDTQYF
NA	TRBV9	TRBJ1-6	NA	TGTGCCAGCAGGAGGGGAGAGGATTCACCCCTCCACTTT	CASRRGEDSPLHF
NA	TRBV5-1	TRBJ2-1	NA	TGCGCCAGCAGCTTGGTCGTCGGAGGGGAGCAGTTCTTC	CASSLVVGGEQFF
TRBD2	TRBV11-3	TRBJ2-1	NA	TGTGCCAGCAGCTTGACTAGCGGGAACTCCGGCAATGAGCAGTTCTTC	CASSLTSGNSGNEQFF
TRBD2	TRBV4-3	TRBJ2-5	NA	TGCGCCAGCAGCCAAGGGACTAGCGGGAGGGCCGGGGGAGAGACCCAGTACTTC	CASSQGTSGRAGGETQYF
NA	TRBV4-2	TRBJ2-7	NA	TGTGCCAGCAGCCCCCAGGGAGTCGAGCAGTACTTC	CASSPQGVEQYF
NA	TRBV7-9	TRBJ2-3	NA	TGTGCCAGCAGCTTACACGGAGATACGCAGTATTTT	CASSLHGDTQYF